This is a list of T cell receptor beta chains from one sample in a study of T cell responses to AZD1222 COVID-19 vaccine. Repertoires were generated with immunoSEQ multiplex PCR, while TCRdb's copy carries only in-frame clones and drops some. The sample yields 90,000 to 120,000 clones, around 92% seen once. The sample here was peripheral blood, taken 28 days after the second AZD1222 dose. Receptors were obtained from an adult who received the AZD1222 COVID-19 vaccine. Both conserved end residues are part of each CDR3. A D gene is named only where the DNA matches it firmly. Size tells how often a clone was seen (once, few, many) or the class of an expanded clone, and some rows leave it out.

d_gene	v_gene	abundance	j_gene	CDR3aa	CDR3nt
-	TRBV4-3	-	TRBJ1-3	CASSQAPGANSGNTIYF	TGCGCCAGCAGCCAAGCGCCCGGGGCGAACTCTGGAAACACCATATATTTT
-	TRBV6-2/TRBV6-3	-	TRBJ1-5	CASSYSRASNQPQHF	TGTGCCAGCAGTTACTCTAGGGCTAGCAATCAGCCCCAGCATTTT
-	TRBV19	-	TRBJ2-1	CASSIDKSGERIF	TGTGCCAGTAGTATAGACAAGAGCGGAGAGCGGATCTTC
-	TRBV18	-	TRBJ1-3	CASSPTAFSGNTIYF	TGTGCCAGCTCACCAACAGCATTCTCTGGAAACACCATATATTTT
-	TRBV5-1	-	TRBJ2-7	CASRRWEATYEQYF	TGCGCCAGCAGACGGTGGGAGGCTACCTACGAGCAGTACTTC
TRBD2	TRBV28	-	TRBJ2-1	CASSSPGTSAGNEQFF	TGTGCCAGCAGTTCCCCAGGGACTAGCGCAGGAAATGAGCAGTTCTTC
TRBD1	TRBV3-1/TRBV3-2	-	TRBJ1-1	CASSQGGLDRGRPAFF	TGTGCCAGCAGCCAAGGGGGCCTCGACAGGGGGCGTCCGGCTTTCTTT
-	TRBV27	-	TRBJ1-1	CASSLSQGNTEAFF	TGTGCCAGCAGTCTCTCACAGGGAAACACTGAAGCTTTCTTT
TRBD2	TRBV12-3/TRBV12-4	-	TRBJ2-7	CASSGGADEQYF	TGTGCCAGCAGCGGGGGGGCCGACGAGCAGTACTTC
TRBD1	TRBV4-1	-	TRBJ1-1	CASSQPDRGRGTEAFF	TGCGCCAGCAGCCAACCGGACAGGGGAAGAGGCACTGAAGCTTTCTTT
TRBD1	TRBV11-1	-	TRBJ1-1	CASSKDRFGTEAFF	TGTGCCAGCAGCAAGGACAGGTTCGGTACTGAAGCTTTCTTT
TRBD2	TRBV7-9	few	TRBJ2-7	CASSPITSLAGLAYEQYF	TGTGCCAGCAGCCCAATCACCTCGCTAGCGGGATTAGCCTACGAGCAGTACTTC
TRBD1	TRBV29-1	-	TRBJ2-2	CSVALQGAVNTGELFF	TGCAGCGTTGCCTTACAGGGGGCGGTGAACACCGGGGAGCTGTTTTTT
-	TRBV6-5	-	TRBJ2-1	CASSSSTRGGNEQFF	TGTGCCAGCAGTTCCTCGACTAGAGGTGGCAATGAGCAGTTCTTC
TRBD1	TRBV5-1	-	TRBJ1-1	CASSLDRFGTEAFF	TGCGCCAGCAGCCTGGACAGGTTCGGGACTGAAGCTTTCTTT
-	TRBV5-1	-	TRBJ2-2	CASSALYRATGELFF	TGCGCCAGCAGCGCATTATACAGGGCCACCGGGGAGCTGTTTTTT